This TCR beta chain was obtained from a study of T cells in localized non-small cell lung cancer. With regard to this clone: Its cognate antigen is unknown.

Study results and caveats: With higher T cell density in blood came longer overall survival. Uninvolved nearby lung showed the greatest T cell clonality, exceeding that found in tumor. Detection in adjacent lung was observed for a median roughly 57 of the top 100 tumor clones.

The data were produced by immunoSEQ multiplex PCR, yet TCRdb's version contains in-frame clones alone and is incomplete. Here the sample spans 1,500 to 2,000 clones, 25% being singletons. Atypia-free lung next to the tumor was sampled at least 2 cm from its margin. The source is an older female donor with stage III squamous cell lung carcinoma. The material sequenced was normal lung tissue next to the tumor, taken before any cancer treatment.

CDR3 protein: CASSSSGTGGYTF. CDR3 bases: TGTGCCAGCAGCTCTTCCGGGACAGGTGGCTACACCTTC. The rearrangement joins TRBV7-4 to TRBJ1-2, with 8 bases matching TRBD1. The V gene end was trimmed by 4 bases and the J gene end by 7 bases; junction bases not matched to a gene: 5. The CDR3 sequence is 13 residues long. CDR1 SGHVT and CDR2 SQSDAQ come from the germline V gene.